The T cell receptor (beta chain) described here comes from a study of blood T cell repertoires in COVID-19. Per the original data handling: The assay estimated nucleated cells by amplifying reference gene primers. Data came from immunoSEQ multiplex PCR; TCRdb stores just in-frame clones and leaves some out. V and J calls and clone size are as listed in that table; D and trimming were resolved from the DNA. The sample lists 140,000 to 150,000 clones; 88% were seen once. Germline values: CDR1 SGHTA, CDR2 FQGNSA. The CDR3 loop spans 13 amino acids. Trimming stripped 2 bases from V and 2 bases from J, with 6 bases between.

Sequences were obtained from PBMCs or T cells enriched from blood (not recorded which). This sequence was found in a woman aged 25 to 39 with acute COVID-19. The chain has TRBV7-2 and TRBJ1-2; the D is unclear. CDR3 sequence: CASSLYTNYGYTF. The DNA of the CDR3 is TGTGCCAGCAGCTTATACACCAACTATGGCTACACCTTC.